The T cell receptor (beta chain) described here comes from a study of shared T cell receptors in the human thymus. TCRdb's table, derived via immunoSEQ multiplex PCR, lists solely in-frame clones and lacks some. The profile shows hundreds of thousands of clones, around 87% of them singletons. Germline V gene sequence: CDR1 SGHRS, CDR2 YFSETQ. The CDR3 has 13 residues. V was pared by 0 bases and J by 7 bases, with 11 bases between. In addition, the sample was reused for a study of human thymus T cells. From that second work: Thymus was obtained from resections taken during corrective heart surgery. A high degree of thymic repertoire overlap among unrelated individuals was reported in related research.

Sequenced input: thymocytes. V usage is TRBV5-1 and J usage is TRBJ2-7, with D unresolved. The sequence derives from a boy less than two years old with a congenital heart defect. CDR3 DNA sequence: TGCGCCAGCAGCTTGGGTGCCGCCAGGGAGCAGTACTTC. Encoded protein: CASSLGAAREQYF.